The 13 T cell receptor beta chains presented below share a single source sample, sequenced in a study of T cell responses to AZD1222 COVID-19 vaccine (dated by TCRdb to the early 2020s). The time point label, as the study defines it: baseline before first vaccination. Libraries were prepared through the immunoSEQ multiplex PCR assay. TCRdb carries this immuneACCESS record with in-frame sequences only. Its versions omit some clonotypes, under half of them owing to an unresolved V gene in the studies checked, with the rest unexplained. In all, the sample holds about 100,000 clones, and about 88% of those were seen once. Together, the top ten hold 1.8% of the sample. The sample was peripheral blood, taken on day 0 of AZD1222 vaccination. These receptor sequences come from an adult in good health.

The chain links TRBV9 to TRBJ2-7; 9 bases are shared with TRBD1. CDR1 SGDLS and CDR2 YYNGEE come from the germline V gene. The V gene end was trimmed by 0 bases and the J gene end by 2 bases; junction bases not matched to a gene: 0. CDR3 size: 14 residues. CDR3: CASSVGQGAYEQYF. The CDR3 DNA is TGTGCCAGCAGCGTAGGACAGGGGGCCTACGAGCAGTACTTC.

The V call is TRBV5-6, the J call TRBJ2-3; D remains ambiguous. The germline V gene has CDR1 SGHDT and CDR2 YYEEEE. The V end was cut by 0 bases, the J end by 3 bases, with 11 bases between. The CDR3 loop spans 15 amino acids. CDR3 sequence reads: CASSLAGLGTDTQYF. The CDR3 DNA reads TGTGCCAGCAGCTTGGCCGGGCTTGGAACAGATACGCAGTATTTT.

CDR3 sequence: CASSFRSTISYEQYF. In nucleotides, the CDR3 is TGTGCCAGCAGTTTTCGGAGCACGATTTCCTACGAGCAGTACTTC. V usage is TRBV27 and J usage is TRBJ2-7; D is uncertain. Germline V lookup: CDR1 MNHEY, CDR2 SMNVEV (reference sequence). CDR3 length equals 15 residues. V gave up 3 bases and J gave up 1 base, with 13 bases separating them.

The rearrangement uses TRBV7-6 and TRBJ1-3, with D unresolved. The V end lost 3 bases, the J end lost 1 base, and 1 base lay between the germline ends. The CDR3 has 12 amino acids. From germline, CDR1 is SGHVS and CDR2 FNYEAQ. The DNA for the CDR3 is TGTGCCAGCAGCTTTTCTGGAAACACCATATATTTT. Protein product: CASSFSGNTIYF. The entire variable domain, with the rest obtained from reference TRBV7-6 and TRBJ1-3, is as follows: GAGVSQSPRYKVTKRGQDVALRCDPISGHVSLYWYRQALGQGPEFLTYFNYEAQQDKSGLPNDRFSAERPEGSISTLTIQRTEQRDSAMYRCASSFSGNTIYFGEGSWLTVV.

The chain carries TRBV4-1 and TRBJ1-6, with no clear D. This CDR3 comprises 15 residues. The V end was cut by 1 base, the J end by 8 bases, with 12 bases between. From germline, CDR1 is MGHRA and CDR2 YSYEKL. The CDR3 region has the DNA TGCGCCAGCAGCCAAGTATCAGGTACCGATTCACCCCTCCACTTT. Protein product: CASSQVSGTDSPLHF.

The chain uses TRBV7-3 and TRBJ2-7; D may be TRBD1 or TRBD2 (5 bases each). This CDR3 has 13 residues. V was shortened by 5 bases and J by 7 bases, with 15 bases between the two germline ends. Germline V gene sequence: CDR1 SGHTA, CDR2 FQGTGA. CDR3 in DNA: TGTGCCAGCAGCCCTGGGACCGGACGAGAGCAGTACTTC. Amino acid sequence: CASSPGTGREQYF.

V usage is TRBV5-1 and J usage is TRBJ2-1, with D possibly TRBD2 on 6 matching bases. The length of the CDR3 is 16 residues. The germline V and J ends were trimmed by 1 base and 0 bases, with 11 bases remaining between them. Germline V gene lookup returns CDR1 SGHRS and CDR2 YFSETQ. The chain's CDR3 is CASSLRSGSSYNEQFF. CDR3 DNA: TGCGCCAGCAGCTTGCGTAGCGGCAGCTCCTACAATGAGCAGTTCTTC.

The chain recombines TRBV5-4 with TRBJ1-2, with 7 bases fitting TRBD1. The germline CDR1 and CDR2 sequences are SGHNT and YYREEE (reference sequence). With 2 bases clipped from V and 2 bases from J, the junction kept 9 bases outside the gene matches. The CDR3 has 16 residues. The CDR3 DNA follows: TGTGCCAGCAGCTTTGCTTTCAGGGGGGCCAACTATGGCTACACCTTC. Protein sequence: CASSFAFRGANYGYTF. The variable domain in full, completed from reference TRBV5-4 and TRBJ1-2, reads ETGVTQSPTHLIKTRGQQVTLRCSSQSGHNTVSWYQQALGQGPQFIFQYYREEENGRGNFPPRFSGLQFPNYSSELNVNALELDDSALYLCASSFAFRGANYGYTFGSGTRLTVV.

The rearrangement joins TRBV28 to TRBJ1-2; D not certain. The CDR3 sequence is 13 residues long. Germline assignment: CDR1 MDHEN and CDR2 SYDVKM. V gave up 6 bases and J gave up 3 bases, with 11 bases separating them. Here the CDR3 reads CASRTGGDYGYTF. The CDR3, as DNA: TGTGCCAGCAGAACCGGCGGGGACTATGGCTACACCTTC.

This clone appeared a single time. The chain uses TRBV5-1 and TRBJ1-4, with D tentatively TRBD1 (6 bases). CDR3 size: 14 residues. Germline CDR1 is SGHRS and CDR2 is YFSETQ. V was pared by 4 bases and J by 5 bases, with 12 bases between. The CDR3 here is CASSLRGSNEKLFF. DNA of the CDR3: TGCGCCAGCAGCCTCAGGGGTTCGAATGAAAAACTGTTTTTT.

The chain uses TRBV27 and TRBJ1-1; unclear D gene. The CDR3 length is 14 residues. The ends were cut back, 1 base at V and 2 bases at J, with 8 bases in the middle. CDR1 is MNHEY and CDR2 is SMNVEV in the germline V gene (reference sequence). The CDR3 region is CASSLYHGNTEAFF. The CDR3 bases are TGTGCCAGCAGTTTATACCACGGAAACACTGAAGCTTTCTTT.

CDR3: CASGYAGYTF. For the CDR3, the DNA is TGTGCCAGCGGCTATGCGGGCTACACCTTC. The chain carries TRBV28 and TRBJ1-2; D uncertain. CDR1 and CDR2 (germline): MDHEN, SYDVKM. Trimming removed 8 bases at V and 8 bases at J, with 9 bases between. The CDR3 totals 10 residues.

The chain links TRBV19 to TRBJ2-3; no reliable D call. V lost 3 bases to trimming and J lost 0 bases, with 13 bases between them. CDR1 and CDR2 (germline): LNHDA, SQIVND (reference sequence). This CDR3 comprises 16 residues. DNA for the CDR3: TGTGCCAGTAGTATCCACCAGGCTCCTAGCACAGATACGCAGTATTTT. Its protein is CASSIHQAPSTDTQYF.